This T cell receptor (beta chain) is from a study of vaccination effects on CD4 cells after COVID-19. Points from the study as a whole: Clones from infection and from vaccination both contracted markedly late after vaccination.

Clones were read by immunoSEQ multiplex PCR, and TCRdb kept only the in-frame ones, dropping some. The data show some 69,000 clones, around two thirds seen once. The CDR3 runs to 15 residues. Losses at the gene ends were 3 bases for V and 8 bases for J; bases not matched to a gene: 9. Germline V gives CDR1 KGHDR, CDR2 SFDVKD. Comment on this clone: No antigen is known for it.

Sequencing in the ViraFEST assay came after antigen-specific CD4+ T cells had been expanded with viral peptide pools, which were used to stimulate PBMC. After roughly ten days in culture, the CD4+ T cells were isolated. Every participant took two doses of the BNT162b2 or mRNA-1273 vaccine. V gene TRBV24-1 combines with J gene TRBJ2-4, with 7 nucleotides matching TRBD1. The sample in question was CD4+ T cells from PBMCs cultured with HCoV-229E spike peptides, obtained after COVID-19 vaccination. The source of this sequence is a human donor who received a COVID-19 vaccine. CDR3 in DNA: TGTGCCACCAGTGATACGACAGGGCGAGGGGACATTCAGTACTTC. Amino acid sequence: CATSDTTGRGDIQYF.